One and the same sample provided the 18 T cell receptor beta chains below, sequenced in a study of response to subunit inactivated influenza vaccine. TCRdb re-analysed the RT-PCR reads in MiXCR, keeping a single row per CDR3 protein. The sample yields roughly 500,000 distinct CDR3 sequences, approximately 16% seen once. Here the sequenced sample was CD4+ T cells sorted from PBMCs, taken roughly 24 months after vaccination. These TCRs come from a man between 50 and 70 years old who received an inactivated influenza vaccine.

The rearrangement uses TRBV28 and TRBJ2-1; 9 nucleotides line up with TRBD2. The junction had 9 bases not matched to a gene; V was cut back by 5 bases and J by 4 bases. The V gene's germline CDR1 is MDHEN and CDR2 SYDVKM. The CDR3 spans 16 residues. The CDR3 nucleotides read TGTGCCAGCAGTAAACATAGCGGGGGAGGTTACAATGAGCAGTTCTTC. It yields the protein CASSKHSGGGYNEQFF.

Only a few counts were recorded for this clonotype. This chain links TRBV4-3 with TRBJ2-5, with D hard to call. Germline CDR1 reads LGHNA; CDR2 reads YSLEER. This CDR3 is built from 15 residues. V was cut by 1 base and J by 4 bases, with 13 bases left in between. For the CDR3, the DNA is TGCGCCAGCAGCCAAGTGGTAGGTTTCGGAGAGACCCAGTACTTC. Amino acid sequence: CASSQVVGFGETQYF.

The chain uses TRBV3-1 and TRBJ1-5; unclear D gene. The ends were cut back, 3 bases at V and 4 bases at J, with 4 bases in the middle. The CDR3 loop spans 12 amino acids. Germline loops: CDR1 LGHDT, CDR2 YNNKEL (reference sequence). Written as DNA, the CDR3 is TGTGCCAGCAGCCATAGGAATCAGCCCCAGCATTTT. As protein: CASSHRNQPQHF. Supplemented by reference TRBV3-1 and TRBJ1-5, the full variable domain reads DTAVSQTPKYLVTQMGNDKSIKCEQNLGHDTMYWYKQDSKKFLKIMFSYNNKELIINETVPNRFSPKSPDKAHLNLHINSLELGDSAVYFCASSHRNQPQHFGDGTRLSIL.

This clonotype was recorded only once. The chain has TRBV28 and TRBJ2-1, with 9 bases lining up with TRBD2. Germline assignment: CDR1 MDHEN and CDR2 SYDVKM. This CDR3 has 15 residues. Trimming removed 7 bases from V and 6 bases from J; junction bases left unmatched: 10. The CDR3 is CASNPVAGGRNEQFF. CDR3 nucleotide sequence: TGTGCCAGCAACCCGGTGGCGGGGGGGCGCAATGAGCAGTTCTTC.

This clonotype occurred a few times. This chain uses TRBV20-1 with TRBJ2-7, with D possibly being TRBD2 (5 bases). V was trimmed by 1 base and J by 2 bases, leaving 12 bases between them. Germline V lookup: CDR1 DFQATT, CDR2 SNEGSKA (reference sequence). The CDR3 sequence is 14 residues long. The CDR3 loop is CSARVPSSPYEQYF. The CDR3 region has the DNA TGCAGTGCTAGAGTTCCTAGCTCACCCTACGAGCAGTACTTC.

The sample holds a few counts of this clonotype. This sequence joins TRBV7-9 and TRBJ1-1; 7 bases line up with TRBD1. The CDR3 covers 13 residues. In germline, CDR1 is SEHNR, CDR2 FQNEAQ (reference sequence). The V segment lost 6 bases and the J segment 4 bases; nucleotides outside the gene matches: 5. The CDR3 reads CASSPGGVTEAFF. CDR3 nucleotides: TGTGCCAGCAGTCCAGGGGGTGTCACTGAAGCTTTCTTT. Looking up the rest from reference TRBV7-9 and TRBJ1-1 gives the full variable domain: DTGVSQNPRHKITKRGQNVTFRCDPISEHNRLYWYRQTLGQGPEFLTYFQNEAQLEKSRLLSDRFSAERPKGSFSTLEIQRTEQGDSAMYLCASSPGGVTEAFFGQGTRLTVV.

The chain uses TRBV27 and TRBJ2-1; 10 positions agree with TRBD2. Germline V gene data show CDR1 as MNHEY and CDR2 as SMNVEV (reference sequence). CDR3 size: 15 residues. V lost 4 bases, J lost 4 bases, and 4 bases stayed unmatched. The CDR3 sequence: CASSSAGGRYNEQFF. CDR3 nucleotides: TGTGCCAGCAGTTCAGCGGGAGGGCGTTACAATGAGCAGTTCTTC.

This clonotype was observed a handful of times. The chain uses TRBV29-1 and TRBJ2-3; TRBD2 is a possible D gene (6 bases). The V end lost 7 bases, the J end lost 0 bases, and 11 bases lay between the germline ends. Germline CDR1 SQVTM, CDR2 ANQGSEA. The CDR3 totals 13 residues. For the CDR3, the DNA is TGCAGCGATACTAGCCATAGCACAGATACGCAGTATTTT. Its translation is CSDTSHSTDTQYF.

The table lists this clonotype with a few counts. V usage is TRBV11-2 and J usage is TRBJ2-7, with unresolved D. V lost 5 bases, J lost 3 bases, and 11 bases lay in between. CDR1 and CDR2 from the germline V gene are SGHAT and FQNNGV. This CDR3 spans 13 amino acids. CDR3 protein: CASSRHQIYEQYF. Written as DNA, the CDR3 is TGTGCCAGCAGCCGACACCAGATCTACGAGCAGTACTTC.

The chain carries TRBV19 and TRBJ1-5, with TRBD1 matching 11 bases. Germline values: CDR1 LNHDA, CDR2 SQIVND (reference sequence). V was clipped by 3 bases and J by 6 bases; unmatched bases: 4. This CDR3 comprises 15 residues. In DNA form, the CDR3 reads TGTGCCAGTAGTATGGGGACAGGGGGGCGTCAGCCCCAGCATTTT. It encodes CASSMGTGGRQPQHF.

This clonotype showed up just a few times. In nucleotides, the CDR3 is TGTGCCAGCAGCTTGTGGGTGCAGAGGAGCTTTGGCTACACCTTC. Residues: CASSLWVQRSFGYTF. V gene TRBV7-9 combines with J gene TRBJ1-2, with D unclear. The CDR3 has 15 amino acids. The germline V gene has CDR1 SEHNR and CDR2 FQNEAQ (reference sequence). Trimming stripped 3 bases from V and 7 bases from J, with 18 bases between.

CDR3 DNA: TGTGCCAGCGGCAAGGACTTCGCCCTACGGGAGCAGTTCTTC. The encoded protein is CASGKDFALREQFF. This chain joins TRBV27 and TRBJ2-1; tentative D call: TRBD2 (5 bases). The V and J ends lost 8 bases and 10 bases respectively, with 21 bases between them. Germline CDR1 reads MNHEY; CDR2 reads SMNVEV (reference sequence). The CDR3 runs 14 residues.

This clonotype was counted many times. The V gene is TRBV7-8, the J gene TRBJ2-3; a possible D gene is TRBD1 (6 bases). Per germline, CDR1 SGHVS and CDR2 FQNEAQ. V lost 5 bases, J lost 3 bases, and 24 bases lay in between. The CDR3 contains 18 residues. The CDR3 nucleotides read TGTGCCAGCAGCCGCCACGGAGATTTCGGGACAAGGACAGATACGCAGTATTTT. It codes for CASSRHGDFGTRTDTQYF.

This rearrangement joins TRBV7-9 to TRBJ1-1, with no clear D. With 2 bases removed from V and 3 bases from J, the gap between germline ends came to 10 bases. There are 14 residues in the CDR3. Germline assignment: CDR1 SEHNR and CDR2 FQNEAQ (reference sequence). The CDR3 here is CASSLILEHTEAFF. The DNA for the CDR3 is TGTGCCAGCAGCTTAATTTTGGAACACACTGAAGCTTTCTTT.

The CDR3 DNA is TGCAGTGCTAGAGATCAGGCTAGGGCAGAGACCCAGTACTTC. Translated, it gives CSARDQARAETQYF. The rearrangement links TRBV20-1 to TRBJ2-5, with no clear D. There are 14 residues in the CDR3. Germline lookup yields CDR1 DFQATT and CDR2 SNEGSKA (reference sequence). Trimming shortened V by 0 bases and J by 4 bases, and 12 bases separated the two germline ends.

CDR3 coding DNA: TGTGCCAGCCGCGAGAACGGACAGGGGTCAGAGACCCAGTACTTC. This codes for CASRENGQGSETQYF. V is TRBV27 and J is TRBJ2-5; 9 bases agree with TRBD1. The CDR3 consists of 15 residues. The V segment lost 8 bases and the J segment 4 bases; nucleotides outside the gene matches: 11. The germline V gene has CDR1 MNHEY and CDR2 SMNVEV (reference sequence).

The chain uses TRBV24-1 and TRBJ2-1; TRBD2 is a possible D gene (6 bases). This CDR3 has 13 amino acids. V was pared by 9 bases and J by 3 bases, with 11 bases between. From germline, CDR1 is KGHDR and CDR2 SFDVKD. The CDR3 loop reads CATESGLYNEQFF. CDR3 coding DNA: TGTGCCACCGAGTCGGGACTCTACAATGAGCAGTTCTTC.

The J gene is TRBJ2-5, the V gene TRBV19; TRBD2 might be the D (5 bases). CDR1 LNHDA and CDR2 SQIVND come from the germline V gene (reference sequence). V lost 4 bases and J lost 1, with 13 bases in between. CDR3 length: 15 amino acids. In DNA, the CDR3 is TGTGCCAGTAGTACCCTCCTTGGGAGCCAAGAGACCCAGTACTTC. Residues: CASSTLLGSQETQYF.